The sequence of this TCR beta chain was determined in a study of T cells in Graves' hyperthyroidism and ophthalmopathy. From RNA transcripts, TCR beta CDR3 regions were amplified. Carried out on the TCR CDR3, a first-round RT-PCR used the HTBI primer set. A single record per CDR3 protein comes from TCRdb applying MiXCR to the multiplex PCR reads. The data show a few hundred thousand distinct CDR3 sequences, with roughly 15% seen just once and roughly 21% held by the top ten. This clonotype turned up a few times. The CDR3 loop spans 16 amino acids. Germline CDR1 and CDR2: MNHEY and SVGEGT. V shed 6 bases, J shed 2 bases, and the junction held 11 bases outside the gene matches.

Sequencing used blood. The chain combines TRBV6-2 or TRBV6-3 with TRBJ2-3, with TRBD2 matching 7 bases. This TCR came from a woman under 40 with Graves' ophthalmopathy. The CDR3 DNA reads TGTGCCAGCAGCGAGACTTTGGCGGGGGTCACAGATACGCAGTATTTT. As protein: CASSETLAGVTDTQYF.